The T cell receptor beta chain under discussion was sequenced for a study of cytomegalovirus exposure and HLA in healthy donors (dated by TCRdb to the late 2010s). For the wider study: An earlier analysis of some 550 of the donors reported 276 Gb of sequence data and roughly 110 million unique TCR beta sequences from about 200 million T cells. Of the roughly 390 genotyped donors, about 80% fell in the genetic ancestry cluster associated with self-reported Caucasian donors. The number of donors typed differed by locus, with roughly 629-640 for A, B, C, DRB1 and DQB1, 522 for DQA1, 600 to 610 for DPA1, and some 440 for DPB1. The study was designed to test whether signatures of past pathogen exposure could be identified by cataloging public T cell receptors. In a later analysis, previously published TCR beta repertoires from 550 to 700 donors were re-analyzed and high-resolution HLA genotyping was added so that TCR occurrence patterns could be studied. Across 300 to 500 genotyped donors of the cohort, an average of approximately 240,000 unique TCR beta nucleotide sequences per donor were sequenced, and roughly 17% of those sequences were non-productive. Several DR-DQ haplotypes were handled as single units for association and clustering, since linkage in the cohort was strong. The T cell repertoires of 700 or so subjects were profiled by immunosequencing and related to cytomegalovirus serostatus. High-throughput TCR immunosequencing, statistical association of individual TCRs with disease status, and machine learning were combined to predict cytomegalovirus infection status. Approximately 300 gigabases of sequencing data and approximately 85 million unique TCR sequences were included in an early release covering about 700 HLA-typed donors. Both class I and class II loci were covered by HLA typing, at four-digit resolution. Genome-wide SNP genotypes for about 55% of the roughly 670 donors were used in a later genetic analysis, which treated that subset as a discovery cohort. In an earlier analysis of over 550 of the donors, high-throughput TCR beta sequencing was used to judge whether each TCR beta V gene segment behaved as functional or pseudogenic. All discovery cohort repertoires had been generated using a single sequencing platform. The later analysis used no new phenotypic data to find candidate immune exposures, relying instead on TCR beta sequences and their occurrence across donors. Besides the first cohort of under 700 subjects, a separate validation cohort made up of 120 different subjects was used. Alongside the repertoire data, information on donor age, sex, ethnicity and CMV serostatus was compiled.

The cohort comprised some 680 healthy bone marrow donors. Cohort members were all nominally healthy when sampled, although unrecorded immune exposures were likely present. CMV serostatus was positive for roughly 290 and negative for about 50% of the roughly 700 cohort members, and was not recorded for this donor. Each donor provided a peripheral blood sample, and peripheral blood mononuclear cells were used for TCR beta sequencing. The Qiagen DNeasy Blood Extraction Kit was used to extract genomic DNA from the blood cell samples. Receptor amplification or capture employed the immunoSEQ multiplex PCR assay. For the multiplex PCR, a mixture combining 60 forward primers for TCR Vbeta segments and 13 reverse primers for TCR Jbeta segments was used. The CDR3 region of rearranged TCR beta genes was amplified from genomic DNA by a multiplex PCR assay. Amplified TCR beta libraries were sequenced as 87-base-pair reads on the Illumina HiSeq System. Per the source publication's procedure: Across the 600 to 700 repertoires, a later analysis counted roughly 84 million unique TCR beta chains, 9 million to 14 million of which were shared by at least two donors. Raw reads were error-corrected and collapsed into unique sequences by a nearest-neighbor algorithm in which closely related sequences were merged to remove PCR and sequencing errors. Alignment of CDR3 sequences to IMGT reference sequences was used to assign V, D and J gene segments. Each retained sequence needed at least a six-nucleotide match to both a V gene segment and a J gene segment. Rearrangements were classified as productive when the CDR3 lacked stop codons and remained in frame with V and J, and all other rearrangements were classified as non-productive. Following IMGT convention, CDR3 was defined as the stretch from the second conserved V-encoded cysteine to the conserved J-encoded phenylalanine. In an earlier analysis of around 540 of the donors, sequences lacking an unambiguous match to a single V gene segment were excluded. In an earlier analysis of a few hundred of the donors, a V segment was called functional when productive rearrangements were above 56.7%, and segregating when the standard deviation between donors exceeded 5%. To diagnose cytomegalovirus status from the catalog of TCR beta chain sequences, a statistical classification framework was built. In a later analysis, V and J genes were assigned by comparing TCR nucleotide sequences against IMGT/GENE-DB human TR gene sequences. In a later analysis, CDR3 sequences and most-parsimonious VDJ recombination scenarios were assigned using the TCRdist pipeline. In a later analysis, each TCR beta chain was defined by its CDR3 amino acid sequence together with its V-gene family, and reads lacking a unique V-gene family were excluded. To address suspected cross-contamination and a sequencing artifact, a later analysis removed several hundred highly shared, low-generation-probability nucleotide sequences. In a later analysis, a clonal expansion index was calculated for each public chain from normalized within-repertoire ranks of inferred template counts. In a later analysis, generation probabilities were computed using a VDJ recombination model fitted to out-of-frame rearrangements, and the results were checked against IGoR. Hypergeometric tests were used in a later analysis to score TCR-TCR, TCR-HLA and TCR-CMV co-occurrence, with a repertoire-size bias correction applied to the TCR pairs. A later analysis estimated false discovery rates by permuting HLA or CMV assignments 20 times. In a later analysis, co-occurring TCRs were grouped using DBSCAN, and TCRdist sequence similarity was added for clustering within HLA-allele-positive subsets. Co-occurrence clustering excluded repertoires with fewer than 30,000 or more than 120,000 public chains, plus five with anomalous nucleotide sharing. TCRdb stores this immuneACCESS table with in-frame sequences only. Part of the clones is absent; in the studies checked, under half of the shortfall reflects unresolved V genes, and no reason is known for the rest. Clone size and V and J calls were adopted from that table, with D and trimming inferred from the DNA. The sample records 95,000 to 100,000 clones, 65% to 80% of which are singletons. 7% to 10% of the sample is taken by the ten largest.

Regarding this clone: The target of this receptor is not known. No much larger clone exists at a distance of one base, and base qualities are not known.

Based on the germline V gene, the CDR1 and CDR2 sequences are SNHLY and FYNNEI. The junction carries 22 bases between V and J, which are trimmed by 1 base and 6 bases respectively. From the cysteine through the phenylalanine, the CDR3 covers 19 amino acids. Of the read, only the CDR3 DNA is kept; its 57 bases are in frame from base 1. General findings and caveats noted by the study authors: Cytomegalovirus status was reported to be diagnosed by the classifier with high specificity and sensitivity in both the original and validation cohorts. Three of the identified cytomegalovirus-associated TCR beta chains were confirmed in vitro to be specific for cytomegalovirus antigens. A later analysis found that most CMV-associated TCR beta chains appeared HLA-restricted, with HLA associations seemingly driven largely by CMV exposure. In the study, about 150 TCR beta chains were listed as associated with cytomegalovirus. Seventeen rarely observed V segments, including chromosome 9 orphons, were excluded from the earlier analysis of several hundred of the donors because counts were too low. A later analysis found that TCR association rates varied across HLA loci, with DRB1 alleles showing the most associated TCRs and HLA-C alleles the fewest. Linkage disequilibrium might explain the correlated functional status among segregating V segments, but an unknown experimental factor could not be ruled out. Immune exposure information for the cohort was limited to CMV serostatus. A later genetic analysis associated a missense DCLRE1C variant with V-gene and J-gene trimming of TCR beta chains, and an independent cohort replicated the association. When HLA alleles, especially DR and DQ, strongly co-occurred, TCR associations were difficult to assign to individual alleles. A further reported finding was that TCR beta sequences accurately predicted the HLA-A and HLA-B alleles for most subjects in the first cohort. A later analysis found that HLA-associated TCR beta chains were more clonally expanded and had lower generation probabilities than equally common non-associated chains. Most TCR sequences were seen in very few donors, while some public TCRs were found in many individuals. It was suggested by the authors that the approach could potentially be generalized to other disease states and immunological phenotypes. Roughly uniform sequencing depth across donors was assumed in presence/absence analyses, although this assumption may not hold. Only TCR beta chains were sequenced in this cohort, and the absence of alpha or paired-chain data limited detectable features. Broadly in line with IMGT annotations, most TCR beta V segments showed up in productive rearrangements about 87% or about 30% of the time in an earlier analysis of roughly 590 of the donors. A group of highly shared sequence variants was considered likely to be a technical artifact of the sequencing pipeline. A later analysis associated roughly 17,000 TCR beta sequences with specific HLA alleles at a false discovery rate of 0.05. According to a later genetic analysis, donors in an Asian-associated ancestry cluster had fewer N-insertions in productive TCRs than the roughly 700-donor mean. Some IMGT-functional V segments, including TRBV6-2 and TRBV6-3, could not be distinguished by the 87-base-pair reads and were therefore excluded. A later analysis reported that several top co-occurrence clusters appeared linked to parvovirus B19, influenza, CMV and Epstein-Barr virus. HLA typing was unavailable for some donors at each locus, so association tests used only the typed subset.

Sequencing input: PBMCs. This clonotype originated in a human donor in good health. This sequence uses TRBV2 and TRBJ1-6; the best D guess is TRBD1, with 5 bases matching. CDR3 protein: CASSEGVWIWGVANSPLHF. The nucleotide sequence is TGTGCCAGCAGTGAAGGTGTTTGGATTTGGGGGGTAGCTAATTCACCCCTCCACTTT. The variable domain in full, with residues beyond the CDR3 obtained from the reference TRBV2 and TRBJ1-6 genes, is EPEVTQTPSHQVTQMGQEVILRCVPISNHLYFYWYRQILGQKVEFLVSFYNNEISEKSEIFDDQFSVERPDGSNFTLKIRSTKLEDSAMYFCASSEGVWIWGVANSPLHFGNGTRLTVT.